Reported below is one TCR beta chain. Its antigen specificity is not known. There are no base qualities to consult, and no much larger clone falls within one base. Enrolling through a virtual design, the prospective study's participants ranged in age from roughly 18 to 90 years and lived across around 25 United States geographic areas. Cohort assignment in the prospective study relied on participant-reported clinical history from a screening survey and a study questionnaire. ImmuneRACE Cohort 3 recovered participants were defined by two consecutive negative NP/OP PCR tests, healthcare professional clearance, or symptom resolution. Mobile phlebotomists in the prospective study collected whole blood, serum and a nasopharyngeal or oropharyngeal swab from every participant. Prospective study participants could optionally give additional blood draws and questionnaires over a roughly 2-month period. Before DNA extraction, blood samples from the prospective study were shipped at room temperature or frozen.

TCRbeta CDR3 regions were amplified from genomic DNA using the immunoSEQ Assay, a bias-controlled multiplex PCR. Under the source paper's analysis protocol: The number of nucleated cells in each sample was estimated by amplification of reference gene primers within the assay. To quantify the absolute abundance of each unique TCRbeta CDR3 rearrangement, sequence reads were collapsed and filtered. Productive Simpson clonality was computed per sample as the square root of Simpson's diversity index over productive rearrangements. The source is immuneACCESS, and TCRdb retained only in-frame sequences with V and J called. Part of the clones is not carried over; for the studies checked, unresolved V genes explain less than half of this, and the remainder is unexplained. That table is the source of V, J and clone size, and D and trimming were worked out from the DNA. This sample gives more than 110,000 clones in total; 75% to 90% of them show up just once. 4.3% of the sample goes to the ten largest clones.

The data originate from a study of blood T cell repertoires in COVID-19 (dated by TCRdb to about 2020). Regarding the study in general: The collaborator samples originated in the United States, Italy and Spain and spanned the acute and convalescent phases of COVID-19. Deeply sampled blood TCRbeta repertoires from subjects exposed to, actively infected with, or recovered from COVID-19 were included in the dataset. HLA class I and class II types, where available, came from metadata supplied by the sample provider rather than from assay-based typing. The repertoires were released in a freely available public database intended as a resource for research on the immune response to SARS-CoV-2. The samples were drawn from the first 160 participants of the ongoing ImmuneRACE study and from some 1,300 subjects provided by 6 global collaborators. The material from the prospective study consisted of cDNA or gDNA derived from T cells, B-cell-depleted T cells, or PBMCs. Nearly every sample came with metadata listing a de-identified subject ID, COVID-19 status, age in years and sex.

The investigation overall reported the following: How much clinical and demographic metadata was included differed by source and by participant, and the metadata was provided uncurated.

Sequencing was performed on PBMCs or T cells enriched from blood (not recorded which). This sequence originates from a man aged 50-60 years who had recovered from COVID-19.

The CDR3 protein: CASSPQTASGNTIYF. The nucleotide sequence reads as follows: TGTGCCAGCTCACCACAGACAGCCTCTGGAAACACCATATATTTT. Recombination connected TRBV18 to TRBJ1-3; TRBD1 could be the D gene, as 5 bases match. There are 15 amino acids in the CDR3, from cysteine to phenylalanine inclusive. Only CDR3 DNA remains: 45 bases, in frame from the first base. Deletion took 1 base off V and 0 bases off J, with a span of 7 bases between the germline ends. The germline V gene yields KGHSH for CDR1 and LQKENI for CDR2. With the rest looked up from the reference TRBV18 and TRBJ1-3 genes rather than sequenced, the full variable domain is NAGVMQNPRHLVRRRGQEARLRCSPMKGHSHVYWYRQLPEEGLKFMVYLQKENIIDESGMPKERFSAEFPKEGPSILRIQQVVRGDSAAYFCASSPQTASGNTIYFGEGSWLTVV.